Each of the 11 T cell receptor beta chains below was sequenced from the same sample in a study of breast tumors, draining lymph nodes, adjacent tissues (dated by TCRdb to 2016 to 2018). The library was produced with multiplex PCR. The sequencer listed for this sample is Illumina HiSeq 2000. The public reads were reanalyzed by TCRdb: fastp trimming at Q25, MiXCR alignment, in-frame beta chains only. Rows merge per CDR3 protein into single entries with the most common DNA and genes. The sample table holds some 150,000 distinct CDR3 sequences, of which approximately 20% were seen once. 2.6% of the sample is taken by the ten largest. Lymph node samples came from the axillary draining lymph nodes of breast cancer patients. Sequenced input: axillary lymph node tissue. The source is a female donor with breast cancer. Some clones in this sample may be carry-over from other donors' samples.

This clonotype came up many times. In DNA, the CDR3 is TGCAGTGCCCAGAGGCTAGCGGGAGCGGCAGATACGCAGTATTTT. Its translation: CSAQRLAGAADTQYF. The chain carries TRBV20-1 and TRBJ2-3; 10 bases map to TRBD2. In germline, CDR1 is DFQATT, CDR2 SNEGSKA (reference sequence). The CDR3 length is 15 residues. The trim removed 6 bases at V and 4 bases at J, leaving 10 bases unmatched.

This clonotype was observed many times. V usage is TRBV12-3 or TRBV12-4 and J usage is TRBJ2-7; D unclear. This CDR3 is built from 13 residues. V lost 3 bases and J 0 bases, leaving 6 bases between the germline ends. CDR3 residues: CASSFGSSYEQYF. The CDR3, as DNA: TGTGCCAGCAGTTTTGGTAGCTCCTACGAGCAGTACTTC.

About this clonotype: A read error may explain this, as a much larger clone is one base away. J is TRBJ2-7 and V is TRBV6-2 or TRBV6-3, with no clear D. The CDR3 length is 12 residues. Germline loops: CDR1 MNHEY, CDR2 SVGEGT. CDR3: CACRASPYEQYF. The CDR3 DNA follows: TGTGCCTGCAGAGCCTCCCCCTACGAGCAGTACTTC.

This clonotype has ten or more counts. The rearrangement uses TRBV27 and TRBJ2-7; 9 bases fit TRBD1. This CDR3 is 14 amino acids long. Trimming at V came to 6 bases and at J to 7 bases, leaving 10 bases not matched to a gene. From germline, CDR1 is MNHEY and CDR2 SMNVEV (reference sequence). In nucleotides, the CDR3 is TGTGCCAGCAGAGCCGGGACAGGGATCGGGGAGCAGTACTTC. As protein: CASRAGTGIGEQYF.

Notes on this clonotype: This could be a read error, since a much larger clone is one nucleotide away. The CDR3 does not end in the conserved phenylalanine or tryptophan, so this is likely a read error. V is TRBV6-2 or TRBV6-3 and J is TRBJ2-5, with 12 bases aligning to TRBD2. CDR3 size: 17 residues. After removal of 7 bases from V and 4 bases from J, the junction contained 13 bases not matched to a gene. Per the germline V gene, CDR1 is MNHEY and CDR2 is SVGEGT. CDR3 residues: CASKGGRTSGIVETQYV. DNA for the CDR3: TGTGCCAGCAAGGGCGGCCGGACTAGCGGGATTGTAGAGACCCAGTACGTC.

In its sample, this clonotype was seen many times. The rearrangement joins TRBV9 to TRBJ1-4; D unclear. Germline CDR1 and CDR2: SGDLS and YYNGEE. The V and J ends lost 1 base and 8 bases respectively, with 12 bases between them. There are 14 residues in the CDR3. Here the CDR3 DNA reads TGTGCCAGCAGCGTACGGGGTGATGGAGAAAAACTGTTTTTT. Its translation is CASSVRGDGEKLFF.

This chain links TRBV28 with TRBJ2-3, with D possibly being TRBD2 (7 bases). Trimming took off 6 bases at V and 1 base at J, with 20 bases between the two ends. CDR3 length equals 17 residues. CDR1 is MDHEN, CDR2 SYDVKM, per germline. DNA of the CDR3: TGTGCCAGCAGCGCCCAAAGGGGGGGGTTACGCACAGATACGCAGTATTTT. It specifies CASSAQRGGLRTDTQYF.

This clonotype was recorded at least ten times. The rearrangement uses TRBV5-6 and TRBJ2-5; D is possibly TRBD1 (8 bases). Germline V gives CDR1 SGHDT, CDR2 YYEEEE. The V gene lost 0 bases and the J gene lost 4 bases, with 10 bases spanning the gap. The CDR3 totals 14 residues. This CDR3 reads CASSLDRGGETQYF. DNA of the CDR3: TGTGCCAGCAGCTTGGACAGGGGGGGAGAGACCCAGTACTTC.

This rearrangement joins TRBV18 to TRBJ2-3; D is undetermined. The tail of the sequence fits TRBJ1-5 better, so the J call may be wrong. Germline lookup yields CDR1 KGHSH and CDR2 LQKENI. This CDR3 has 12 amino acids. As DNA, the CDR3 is TGTGCCAGCTCACCAAGCACAGATACGCAGCATTTT. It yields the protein CASSPSTDTQHF.

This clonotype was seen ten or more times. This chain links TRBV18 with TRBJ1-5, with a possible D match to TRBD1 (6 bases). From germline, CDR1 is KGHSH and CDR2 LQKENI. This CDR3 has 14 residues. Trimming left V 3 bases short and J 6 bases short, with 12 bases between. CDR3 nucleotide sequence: TGTGCCAGCTCACCGGGACAATCAGGTCAGCCCCAGCATTTT. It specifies CASSPGQSGQPQHF. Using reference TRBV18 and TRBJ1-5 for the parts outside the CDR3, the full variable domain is NAGVMQNPRHLVRRRGQEARLRCSPMKGHSHVYWYRQLPEEGLKFMVYLQKENIIDESGMPKERFSAEFPKEGPSILRIQQVVRGDSAAYFCASSPGQSGQPQHFGDGTRLSIL.

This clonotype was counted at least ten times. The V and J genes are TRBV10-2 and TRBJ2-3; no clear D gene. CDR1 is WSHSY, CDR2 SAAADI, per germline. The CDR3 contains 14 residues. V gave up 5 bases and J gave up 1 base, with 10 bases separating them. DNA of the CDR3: TGCGCCAGCAGTTCTCCTCAGGGCACAGATACGCAGTATTTT. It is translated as CASSSPQGTDTQYF.